This TCR beta chain stems from a study of blood T cell repertoires in COVID-19 (TCRdb year 2020). Regarding the study in general: Samples covering the acute and convalescent phases of COVID-19 were provided by collaborators in the United States, Italy and Spain. The material from the prospective study consisted of cDNA or gDNA derived from T cells, B-cell-depleted T cells, or PBMCs. The dataset comprised deeply sampled blood TCRbeta repertoires from subjects exposed to, actively infected with, or recovered from COVID-19. The repertoires were made available in a free public database intended to serve as a resource for research on the immune response to SARS-CoV-2. The samples were drawn from two sources: the first 160 participants of the ongoing ImmuneRACE study, and some 1,300 subjects contributed by 6 global collaborators. Nearly every sample came with metadata listing a de-identified subject ID, COVID-19 status, age in years and sex. HLA class I and class II types, where available, came from metadata supplied by the sample provider rather than from assay-based typing.

The CDR3 goes from the cysteine to the phenylalanine over 15 residues. Left in the record is the CDR3 DNA by itself, 45 bases read in frame from the first base. Trimming removed 4 bases from V and 4 bases from J; the gene matches leave 7 bases unexplained. The germline V gene (reference sequence) sets CDR1 to LNHDA and CDR2 to SQIVND. Note on this clone: The clone's antigen remains unknown. Base quality data are lacking; no much larger clone is found one base away.

The collaborating institutions used their own protocols to collect whole blood in K2EDTA tubes. For TCRbeta analysis, collaborators shipped samples in one of three forms: frozen whole blood, isolated PBMCs, or DNA extracted from either of those sample types. Beyond this particular receptor, the publication reports: How much clinical and demographic metadata was included differed by source and by participant, and the metadata was provided uncurated.

The immunoSEQ Assay, a bias-controlled multiplex PCR, was used to amplify TCRbeta CDR3 regions from genomic DNA. The authors' pipeline ran thus. Within the assay, amplification of reference gene primers was used to estimate how many nucleated cells each sample contained. Sequence reads were collapsed and filtered to measure the absolute abundance of every unique TCRbeta CDR3 rearrangement. For each sample, productive Simpson clonality was calculated by taking the square root of Simpson's diversity index across productive rearrangements. Entries here come from immuneACCESS through TCRdb and include only in-frame sequences with V and J called. Some clones fail to appear in such tables; in the studies checked, an unresolved V gene covers under half of the shortfall, and the cause of the remainder is unknown. That table gives V, J and clone size, and the DNA gave D and trimming. Across this sample there are 150,000 or so clones, with roughly 77% seen only once. Jointly, the top ten make up about a tenth of the sample.

The chain is encoded by TRBV19 joined to TRBJ2-3, and TRBD2 matches 8 of the central bases. The source material was peripheral blood. The origin of this receptor is a human donor in a cohort sampled during active COVID-19. The nucleotide sequence is given as TGTGCCAGTAGTAACCCCAGCGGGAGTCCAGATACGCAGTATTTT. Its translation is CASSNPSGSPDTQYF.